The present T cell receptor beta chain was sequenced within a study of T-cell memory formation after mild COVID-19. As for the study in general: Largely donor-specific TCR clusters were found. Whole-study findings and limits: The finding that pre-infection memory included some responding clones suggested that cross-reactive memory joined.

This clonotype has more than one count but fewer than ten. Its antigen is as yet unknown. TCRdb reprocessed the 5' RACE reads via MiXCR and lists one record per CDR3 protein. This sample yields about 140,000 distinct CDR3 sequences, of which roughly 6.2% are seen a single time; 2% to 2.5% belongs to the top ten. V lost 5 bases and J lost 3, with 16 bases in between. The CDR3 extends over 15 amino acids. Germline CDR1 and CDR2: SGHAT and FQNNGV. The origin of this receptor is an adult woman who had mild COVID-19 (a few samples of this study predate the infection). Cell type and time point are not known. The chain recombines TRBV11-2 with TRBJ2-5; no clear D. Sequencing was carried out using PBMCs or a T cell subset sorted from them (not recorded which). CDR3 sequence: CASSPSQGRKETQYF. Here the CDR3 DNA reads TGTGCCAGCAGCCCCTCTCAAGGCCGGAAAGAGACCCAGTACTTC.